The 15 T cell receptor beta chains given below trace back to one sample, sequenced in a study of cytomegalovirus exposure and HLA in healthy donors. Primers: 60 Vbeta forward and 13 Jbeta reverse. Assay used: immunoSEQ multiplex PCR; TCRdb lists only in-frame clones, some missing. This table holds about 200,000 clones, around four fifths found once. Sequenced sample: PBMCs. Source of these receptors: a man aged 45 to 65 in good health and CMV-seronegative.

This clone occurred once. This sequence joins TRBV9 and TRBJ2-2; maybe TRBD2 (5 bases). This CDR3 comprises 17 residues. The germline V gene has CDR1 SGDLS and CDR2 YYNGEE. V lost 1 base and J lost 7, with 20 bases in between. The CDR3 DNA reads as TGTGCCAGCAGCGTACGGATACCCGGGAACGTCGGCGGGGAGCTGTTTTTT. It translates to CASSVRIPGNVGGELFF.

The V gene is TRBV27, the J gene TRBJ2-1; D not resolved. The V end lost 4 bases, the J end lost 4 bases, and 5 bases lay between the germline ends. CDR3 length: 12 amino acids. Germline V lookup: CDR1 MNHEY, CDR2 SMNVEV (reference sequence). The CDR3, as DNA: TGTGCCAGCAGTTCCGGGTACAATGAGCAGTTCTTC. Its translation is CASSSGYNEQFF.

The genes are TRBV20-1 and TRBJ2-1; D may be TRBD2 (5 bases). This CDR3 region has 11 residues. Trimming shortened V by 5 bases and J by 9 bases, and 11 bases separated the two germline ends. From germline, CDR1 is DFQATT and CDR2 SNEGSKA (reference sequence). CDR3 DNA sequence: TGCAGTGCTCCCCGCGAGGGTGAGCAGTTCTTC. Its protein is CSAPREGEQFF.

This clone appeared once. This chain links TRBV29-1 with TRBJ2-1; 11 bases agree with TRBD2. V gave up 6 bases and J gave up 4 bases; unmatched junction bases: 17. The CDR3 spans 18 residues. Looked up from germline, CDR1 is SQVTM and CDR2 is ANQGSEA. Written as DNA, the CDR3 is TGCAGCGTCCCGACCCCCCCGGGACTAGCGGATTTTTACAATGAGCAGTTCTTC. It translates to CSVPTPPGLADFYNEQFF.

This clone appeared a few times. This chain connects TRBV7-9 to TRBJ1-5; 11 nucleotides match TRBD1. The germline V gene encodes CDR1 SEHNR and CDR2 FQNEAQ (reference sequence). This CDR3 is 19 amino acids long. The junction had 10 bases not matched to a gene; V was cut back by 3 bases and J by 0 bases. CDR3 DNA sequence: TGTGCCAGCAGCTTGGTGGGACAGGGGGAATCAAATAGCAATCAGCCCCAGCATTTT. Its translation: CASSLVGQGESNSNQPQHF.

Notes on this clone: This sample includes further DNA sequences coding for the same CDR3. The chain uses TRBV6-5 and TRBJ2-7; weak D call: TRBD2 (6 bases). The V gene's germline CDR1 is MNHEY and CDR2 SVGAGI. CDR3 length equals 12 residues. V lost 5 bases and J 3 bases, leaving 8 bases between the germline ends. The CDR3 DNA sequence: TGTGCCAGCAGTCCCGGGAGCTACGAGCAGTACTTC. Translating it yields CASSPGSYEQYF.

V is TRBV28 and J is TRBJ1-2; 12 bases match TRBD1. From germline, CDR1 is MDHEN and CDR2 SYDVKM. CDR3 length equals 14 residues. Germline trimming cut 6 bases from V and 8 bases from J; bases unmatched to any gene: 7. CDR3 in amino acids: CASSFRDRGPGYTF. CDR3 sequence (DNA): TGTGCCAGCAGCTTTAGGGACAGGGGGCCGGGCTACACCTTC.

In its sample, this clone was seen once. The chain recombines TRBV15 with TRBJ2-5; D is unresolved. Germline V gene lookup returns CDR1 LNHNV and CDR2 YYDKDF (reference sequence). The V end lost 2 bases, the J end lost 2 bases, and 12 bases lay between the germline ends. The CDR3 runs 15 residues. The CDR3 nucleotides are TGTGCCACCAGCAGACTACCCCACTATCAAGAGACCCAGTACTTC. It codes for CATSRLPHYQETQYF.

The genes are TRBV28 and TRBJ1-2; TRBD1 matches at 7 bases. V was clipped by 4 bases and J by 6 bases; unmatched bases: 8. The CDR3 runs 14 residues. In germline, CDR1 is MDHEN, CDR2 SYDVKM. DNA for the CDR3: TGTGCCAGCAGTTCCACCGGGACAGCAGATGGCTACACCTTC. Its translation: CASSSTGTADGYTF.

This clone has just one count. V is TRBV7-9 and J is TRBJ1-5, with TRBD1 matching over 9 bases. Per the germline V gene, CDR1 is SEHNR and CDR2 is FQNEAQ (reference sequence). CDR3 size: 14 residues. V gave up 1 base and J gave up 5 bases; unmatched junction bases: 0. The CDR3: CASSLGTGDQPQHF. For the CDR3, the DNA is TGTGCCAGCAGCTTAGGGACAGGGGATCAGCCCCAGCATTTT.

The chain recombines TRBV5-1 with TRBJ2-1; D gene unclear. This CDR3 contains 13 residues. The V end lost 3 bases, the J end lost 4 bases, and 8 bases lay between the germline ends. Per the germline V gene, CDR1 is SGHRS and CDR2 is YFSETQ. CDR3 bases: TGCGCCAGCAGCTCATCGGTTTACAATGAGCAGTTCTTC. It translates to CASSSSVYNEQFF.

The CDR3 DNA reads as TGTGCCATCAGTCCTAGCGGAGGCACAGATACGCAGTATTTT. This sequence encodes CAISPSGGTDTQYF. The J gene is TRBJ2-3, the V gene TRBV10-3; 7 nucleotides match TRBD2. The length of the CDR3 is 14 residues. Germline V lookup: CDR1 ENHRY, CDR2 SYGVKD. Unmatched junction bases numbered 3, after V lost 5 bases and J lost 1 base.

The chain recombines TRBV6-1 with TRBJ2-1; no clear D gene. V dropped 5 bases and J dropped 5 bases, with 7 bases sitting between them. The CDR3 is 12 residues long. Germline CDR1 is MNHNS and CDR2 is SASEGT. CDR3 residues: CASSSRDNEQFF. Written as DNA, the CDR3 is TGTGCCAGCAGTTCGAGAGACAATGAGCAGTTCTTC.

This CDR3 reads CASRGQGLGVGYTF. CDR3 DNA sequence: TGTGCCAGCAGAGGACAGGGGCTCGGGGTTGGCTACACCTTC. The rearrangement links TRBV14 to TRBJ1-2; 9 bases are shared with TRBD1. Germline lookup yields CDR1 SGHDN and CDR2 FVKESK. The CDR3 has 14 amino acids. The J segment lost 7 bases and the V segment lost 6 bases, leaving 9 bases of the junction unmatched.

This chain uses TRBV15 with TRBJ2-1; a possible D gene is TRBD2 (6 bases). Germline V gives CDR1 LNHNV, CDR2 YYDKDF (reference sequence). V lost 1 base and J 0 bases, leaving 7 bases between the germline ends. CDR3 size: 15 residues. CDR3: CATSRGDSSYNEQFF. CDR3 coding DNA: TGTGCCACCAGCAGAGGGGACTCCTCCTACAATGAGCAGTTCTTC.